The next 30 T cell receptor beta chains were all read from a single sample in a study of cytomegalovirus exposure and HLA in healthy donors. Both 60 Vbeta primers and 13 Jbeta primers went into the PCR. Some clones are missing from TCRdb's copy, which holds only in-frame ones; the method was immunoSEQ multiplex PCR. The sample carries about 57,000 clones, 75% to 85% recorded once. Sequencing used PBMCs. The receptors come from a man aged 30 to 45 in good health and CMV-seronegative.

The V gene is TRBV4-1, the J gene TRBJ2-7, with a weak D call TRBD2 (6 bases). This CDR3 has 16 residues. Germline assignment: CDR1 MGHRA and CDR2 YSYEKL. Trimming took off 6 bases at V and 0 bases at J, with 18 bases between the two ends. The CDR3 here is CASSEFPAGHSYEQYF. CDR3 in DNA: TGCGCCAGCAGTGAATTCCCAGCGGGCCACTCCTACGAGCAGTACTTC.

The CDR3 nucleotides read TGTGCCAGCAGTGACAGGGCGGGAGCCACCGGGGAGCTGTTTTTT. It is translated as CASSDRAGATGELFF. V is TRBV6-4 and J is TRBJ2-2, with 7 bases lining up with TRBD2. This CDR3 has 15 residues. V shed 2 bases, J shed 4 bases, and the junction held 4 bases outside the gene matches. Germline V gives CDR1 MRHNA, CDR2 SNTAGT.

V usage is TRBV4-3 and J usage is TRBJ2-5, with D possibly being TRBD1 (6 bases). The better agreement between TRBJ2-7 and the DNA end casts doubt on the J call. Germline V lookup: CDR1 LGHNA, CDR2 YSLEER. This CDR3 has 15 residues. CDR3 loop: CASSQGQATSYEQYF. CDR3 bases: TGCGCCAGCAGCCAAGGACAGGCTACCTCCTACGAGCAGTACTTC.

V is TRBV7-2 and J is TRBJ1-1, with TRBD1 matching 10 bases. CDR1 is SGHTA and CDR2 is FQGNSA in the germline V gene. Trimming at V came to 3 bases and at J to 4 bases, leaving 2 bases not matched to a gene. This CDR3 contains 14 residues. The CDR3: CASSFGQGGTEAFF. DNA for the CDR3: TGTGCCAGCAGCTTTGGACAGGGGGGCACTGAAGCTTTCTTT.

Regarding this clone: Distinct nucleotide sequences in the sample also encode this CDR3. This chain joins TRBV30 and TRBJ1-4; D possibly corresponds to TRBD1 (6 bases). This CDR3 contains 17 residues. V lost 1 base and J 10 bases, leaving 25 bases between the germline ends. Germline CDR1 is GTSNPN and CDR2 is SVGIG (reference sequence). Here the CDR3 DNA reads TGTGCCTGGAGTGGTACGACGTTAGCGGGGGGCATGGGAAAACTGTTTTTT. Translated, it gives CAWSGTTLAGGMGKLFF.

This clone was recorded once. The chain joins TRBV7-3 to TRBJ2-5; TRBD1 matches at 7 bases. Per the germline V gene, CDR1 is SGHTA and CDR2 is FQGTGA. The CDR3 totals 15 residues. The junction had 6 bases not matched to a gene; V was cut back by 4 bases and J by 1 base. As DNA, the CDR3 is TGTGCCAGCAGCTCCAACAGGGGATCCCAAGAGACCCAGTACTTC. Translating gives CASSSNRGSQETQYF.

CDR3 nucleotides: TGTGCCAGCAGCGTAGAGAGCATAAATGAGCAGTTCTTC. Amino acid sequence: CASSVESINEQFF. The rearrangement uses TRBV9 and TRBJ2-1; no firm D call. The CDR3 length is 13 residues. CDR1 and CDR2 (germline): SGDLS, YYNGEE. The V end was cut by 0 bases, the J end by 7 bases, with 8 bases between.

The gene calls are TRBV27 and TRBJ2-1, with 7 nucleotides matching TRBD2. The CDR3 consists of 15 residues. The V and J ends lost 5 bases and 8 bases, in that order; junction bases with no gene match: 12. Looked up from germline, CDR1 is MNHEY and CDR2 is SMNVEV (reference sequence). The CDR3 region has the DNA TGTGCCAGCAGTCCCCAGCGGGAACGATTGGATGAGCAGTTCTTC. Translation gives CASSPQRERLDEQFF.

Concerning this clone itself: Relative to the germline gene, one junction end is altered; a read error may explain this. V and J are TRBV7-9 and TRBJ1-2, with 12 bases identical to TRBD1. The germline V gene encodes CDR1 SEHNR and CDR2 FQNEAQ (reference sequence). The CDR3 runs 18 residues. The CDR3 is CSSSLAPGQGAPNYGYTF. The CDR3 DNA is TGTTCCAGCAGCTTAGCGCCGGGACAGGGGGCCCCCAACTATGGCTACACCTTC.

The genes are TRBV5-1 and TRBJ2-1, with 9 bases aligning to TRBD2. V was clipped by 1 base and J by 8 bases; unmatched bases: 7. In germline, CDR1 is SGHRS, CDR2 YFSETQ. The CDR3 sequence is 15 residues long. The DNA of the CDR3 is TGCGCCAGCAGCTTGCGGCGGGGGGGCAACGATGAGCAGTTCTTC. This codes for CASSLRRGGNDEQFF.

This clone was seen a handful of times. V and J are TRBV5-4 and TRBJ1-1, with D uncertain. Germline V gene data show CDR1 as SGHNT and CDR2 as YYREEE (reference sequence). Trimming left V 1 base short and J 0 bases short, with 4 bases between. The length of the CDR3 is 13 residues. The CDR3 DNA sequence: TGTGCCAGCAGCTTGAGAGTGAACACTGAAGCTTTCTTT. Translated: CASSLRVNTEAFF. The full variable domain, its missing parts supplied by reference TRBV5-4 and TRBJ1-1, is ETGVTQSPTHLIKTRGQQVTLRCSSQSGHNTVSWYQQALGQGPQFIFQYYREEENGRGNFPPRFSGLQFPNYSSELNVNALELDDSALYLCASSLRVNTEAFFGQGTRLTVV.

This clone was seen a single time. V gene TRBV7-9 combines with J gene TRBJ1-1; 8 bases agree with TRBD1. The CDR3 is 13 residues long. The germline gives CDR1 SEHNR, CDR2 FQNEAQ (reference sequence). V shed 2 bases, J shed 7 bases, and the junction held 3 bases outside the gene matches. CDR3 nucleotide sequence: TGTGCCAGCAGCTTACAGGGGGCTGATGAAGCTTTCTTT. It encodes CASSLQGADEAFF.

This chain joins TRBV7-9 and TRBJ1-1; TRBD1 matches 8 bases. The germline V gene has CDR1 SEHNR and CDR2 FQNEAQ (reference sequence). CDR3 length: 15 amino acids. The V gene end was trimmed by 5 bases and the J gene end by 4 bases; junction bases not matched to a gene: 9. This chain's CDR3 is CASSPRDRFLTEAFF. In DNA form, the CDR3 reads TGTGCCAGCAGCCCGCGGGACAGGTTCCTCACTGAAGCTTTCTTT. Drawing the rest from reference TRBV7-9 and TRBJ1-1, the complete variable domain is DTGVSQNPRHKITKRGQNVTFRCDPISEHNRLYWYRQTLGQGPEFLTYFQNEAQLEKSRLLSDRFSAERPKGSFSTLEIQRTEQGDSAMYLCASSPRDRFLTEAFFGQGTRLTVV.

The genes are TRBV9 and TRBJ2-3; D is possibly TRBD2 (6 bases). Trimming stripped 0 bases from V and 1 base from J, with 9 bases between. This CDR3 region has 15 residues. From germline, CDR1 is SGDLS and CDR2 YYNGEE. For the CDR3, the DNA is TGTGCCAGCAGCGTAGATACGGGGGGCACAGATACGCAGTATTTT. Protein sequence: CASSVDTGGTDTQYF.

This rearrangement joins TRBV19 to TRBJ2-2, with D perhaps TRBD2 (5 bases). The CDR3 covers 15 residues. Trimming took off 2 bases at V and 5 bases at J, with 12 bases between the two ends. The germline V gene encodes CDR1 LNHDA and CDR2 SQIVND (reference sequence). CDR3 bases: TGTGCCAGTAGTATAATGGGAGTAGGGACCGGGGAGCTGTTTTTT. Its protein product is CASSIMGVGTGELFF.

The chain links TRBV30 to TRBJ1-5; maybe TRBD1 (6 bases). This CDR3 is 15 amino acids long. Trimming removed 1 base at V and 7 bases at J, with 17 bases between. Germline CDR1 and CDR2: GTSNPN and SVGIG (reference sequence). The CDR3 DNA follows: TGTGCCTGGAGTGAGGGGCAGGGGAGTTGGCAGCCCCAGCATTTT. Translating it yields CAWSEGQGSWQPQHF.

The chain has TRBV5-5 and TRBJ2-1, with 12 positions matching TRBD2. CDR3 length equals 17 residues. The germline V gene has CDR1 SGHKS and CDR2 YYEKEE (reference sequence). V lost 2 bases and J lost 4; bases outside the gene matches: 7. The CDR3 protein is CASSFRGTSGFYNEQFF. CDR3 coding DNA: TGTGCCAGCAGCTTCAGAGGGACTAGCGGGTTTTACAATGAGCAGTTCTTC.

For the CDR3, the DNA is TGCGCCAGCAGCCAAGGGACAGCGAACACTGAAGCTTTCTTT. Encoded protein: CASSQGTANTEAFF. The rearrangement uses TRBV4-3 and TRBJ1-1; the D gene is possibly TRBD1 (6 bases). Germline lookup yields CDR1 LGHNA and CDR2 YSLEER. V was shortened by 1 base and J by 1 base, with 7 bases between the two germline ends. This CDR3 is built from 14 residues.

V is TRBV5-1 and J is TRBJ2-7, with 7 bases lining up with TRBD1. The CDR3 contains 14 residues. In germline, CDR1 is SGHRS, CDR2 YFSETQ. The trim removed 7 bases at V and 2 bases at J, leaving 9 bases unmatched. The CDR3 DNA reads TGCGCCAGCTCTACAGGGGAACTACCCTACGAGCAGTACTTC. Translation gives CASSTGELPYEQYF.

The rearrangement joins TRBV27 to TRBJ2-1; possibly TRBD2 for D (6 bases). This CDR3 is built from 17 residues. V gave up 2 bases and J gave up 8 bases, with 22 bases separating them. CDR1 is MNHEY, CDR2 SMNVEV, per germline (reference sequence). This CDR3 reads CASSLGIAAQAGDEQFF. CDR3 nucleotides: TGTGCCAGCAGTTTAGGGATAGCGGCCCAGGCTGGGGATGAGCAGTTCTTC.

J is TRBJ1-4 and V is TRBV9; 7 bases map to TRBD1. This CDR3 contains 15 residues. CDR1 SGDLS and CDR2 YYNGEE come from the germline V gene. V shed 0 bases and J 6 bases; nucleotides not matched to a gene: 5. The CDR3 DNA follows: TGTGCCAGCAGCGTAGGCGACAGGGTCGATGAAAAACTGTTTTTT. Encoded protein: CASSVGDRVDEKLFF.

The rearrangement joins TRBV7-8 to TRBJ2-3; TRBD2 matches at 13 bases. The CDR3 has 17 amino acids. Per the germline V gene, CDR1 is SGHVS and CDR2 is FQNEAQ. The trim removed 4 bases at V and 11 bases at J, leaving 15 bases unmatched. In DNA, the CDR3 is TGTGCCAGCAGCTCCAGGGGACTAGCGGGACCAATACGGGGGCAGTATTTT. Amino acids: CASSSRGLAGPIRGQYF. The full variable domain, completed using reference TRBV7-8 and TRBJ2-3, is GAGVSQSPRYKVAKRGQDVALRCDPISGHVSLFWYQQALGQGPEFLTYFQNEAQLDKSGLPSDRFFAERPEGSVSTLKIQRTQQEDSAVYLCASSSRGLAGPIRGQYFGPGTRLTVL.

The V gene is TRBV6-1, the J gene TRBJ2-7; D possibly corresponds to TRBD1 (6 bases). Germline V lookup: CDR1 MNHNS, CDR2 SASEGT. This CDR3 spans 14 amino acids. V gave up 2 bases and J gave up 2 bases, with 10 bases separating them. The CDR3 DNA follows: TGTGCCAGCAGTGAACAGGGGACAACCTACGAGCAGTACTTC. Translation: CASSEQGTTYEQYF.

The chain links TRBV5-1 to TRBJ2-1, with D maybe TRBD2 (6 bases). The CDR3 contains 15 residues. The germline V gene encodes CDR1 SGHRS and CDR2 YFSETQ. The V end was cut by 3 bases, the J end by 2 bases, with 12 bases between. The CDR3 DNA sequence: TGCGCCAGCAGCTACGGGACTGGTCCCTACAATGAGCAGTTCTTC. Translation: CASSYGTGPYNEQFF.

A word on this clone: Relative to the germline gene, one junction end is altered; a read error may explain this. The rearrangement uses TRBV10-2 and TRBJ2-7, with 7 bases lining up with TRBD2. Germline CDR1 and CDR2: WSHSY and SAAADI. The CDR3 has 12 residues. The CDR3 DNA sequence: TGCGCCAGCAGTGATCTCGGGGGACTATTGGGCTTC. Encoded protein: CASSDLGGLLGF.

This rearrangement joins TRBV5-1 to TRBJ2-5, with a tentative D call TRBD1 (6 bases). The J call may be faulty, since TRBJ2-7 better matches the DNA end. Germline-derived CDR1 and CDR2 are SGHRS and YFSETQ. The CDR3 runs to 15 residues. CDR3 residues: CASSPIQGTLYEQYF. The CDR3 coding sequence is TGCGCCAGCAGCCCGATCCAGGGGACCCTCTACGAGCAGTACTTC.

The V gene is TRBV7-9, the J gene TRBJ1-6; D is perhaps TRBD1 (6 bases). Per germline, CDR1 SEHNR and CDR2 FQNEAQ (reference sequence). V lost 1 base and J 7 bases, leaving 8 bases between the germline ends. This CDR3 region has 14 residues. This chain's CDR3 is CASSLVTGNSPLHF. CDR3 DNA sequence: TGTGCCAGCAGCTTAGTGACAGGCAATTCACCCCTCCACTTT.

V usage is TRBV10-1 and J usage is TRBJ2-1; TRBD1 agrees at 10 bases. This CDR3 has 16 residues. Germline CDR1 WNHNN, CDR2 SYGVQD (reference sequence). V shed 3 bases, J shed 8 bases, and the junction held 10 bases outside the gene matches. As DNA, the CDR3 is TGCGCCAGCAGTGACCCTGGACAGGGGGTAATCGATGAGCAGTTCTTC. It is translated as CASSDPGQGVIDEQFF.

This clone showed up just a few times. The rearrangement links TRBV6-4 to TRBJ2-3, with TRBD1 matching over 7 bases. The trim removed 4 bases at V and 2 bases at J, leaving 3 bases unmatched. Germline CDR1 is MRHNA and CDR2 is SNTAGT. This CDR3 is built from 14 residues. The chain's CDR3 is CASSVEGATDTQYF. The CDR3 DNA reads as TGTGCCAGCAGTGTTGAGGGGGCCACAGATACGCAGTATTTT.

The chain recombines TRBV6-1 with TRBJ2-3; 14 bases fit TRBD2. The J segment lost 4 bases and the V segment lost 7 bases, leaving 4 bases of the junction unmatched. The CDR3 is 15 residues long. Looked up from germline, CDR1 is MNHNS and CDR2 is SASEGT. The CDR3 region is CASTGTSGSADTQYF. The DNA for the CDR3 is TGTGCCAGCACCGGGACTAGCGGGAGTGCAGATACGCAGTATTTT.